These 14 T cell receptor beta chains originate from one sample sequenced in a study of a mutant IDH1 vaccine in newly diagnosed glioma. These receptors have no identified antigens. Assay: immunoSEQ multiplex PCR; the TCRdb copy retains only in-frame clones and omits some. The table includes over 50,000 clones, approximately 90% detected once. Specified time point: week 5, during vaccination. Every single dose of the vaccine, 300 ug of mutant IDH1 20-mer peptide, came with topical imiquimod. Material: PBMCs, obtained from a glioma patient whose treatment included an IDH1 peptide vaccine. All receptors derive from a woman aged 40 to 55 with glioma.

The chain has TRBV5-1 and TRBJ1-1, with D perhaps TRBD1 (5 bases). CDR1 is SGHRS and CDR2 is YFSETQ in the germline V gene. This CDR3 has 13 amino acids. V was clipped by 4 bases and J by 10 bases, with 17 bases between them. CDR3 DNA: TGCGCCAGCAGCACCACAGGAGAGGAGGGAGCTTTCTTT. It encodes CASSTTGEEGAFF.

The genes are TRBV11-2 and TRBJ1-5; D unresolved. Germline V lookup: CDR1 SGHAT, CDR2 FQNNGV. V gave up 2 bases and J gave up 6 bases, with 5 bases separating them. The CDR3 sequence is 12 residues long. The DNA for the CDR3 is TGTGCCAGCAGCTTACTGGGTCAGCCCCAGCATTTT. This codes for CASSLLGQPQHF.

The rearrangement uses TRBV6-1 and TRBJ2-6; no definite D call. V lost 2 bases and J 0 bases, leaving 5 bases between the germline ends. Germline CDR1 reads MNHNS; CDR2 reads SASEGT. The CDR3 totals 15 residues. This chain's CDR3 is CASSERLSGANVLTF. DNA for the CDR3: TGTGCCAGCAGTGAACGACTCTCTGGGGCCAACGTCCTGACTTTC.

J is TRBJ2-5 and V is TRBV4-2; D is tentatively TRBD1 or TRBD2 (6 bases each). There are 14 residues in the CDR3. With 4 bases removed from V and 5 bases from J, the gap between germline ends came to 14 bases. Germline CDR1 and CDR2: LGHNA and YNFKEQ. CDR3 nucleotides: TGTGCCAGCAGCCCTATCGGGGGCAGGGAGACCCAGTACTTC. Protein sequence: CASSPIGGRETQYF.

J is TRBJ2-2 and V is TRBV4-3; D unclear. Between the trimmed V and J ends, which lost 1 base and 7 bases, there was a span of 10 bases. Germline V gene sequence: CDR1 LGHNA, CDR2 YSLEER. The CDR3 is 14 residues long. Written as DNA, the CDR3 is TGCGCCAGCAGCCAAGCGGTCAGCATCGGGGAGCTGTTTTTT. This gives the protein CASSQAVSIGELFF.

The chain couples TRBV18 to TRBJ1-4; a possible D gene is TRBD1 (5 bases). Germline CDR1 KGHSH, CDR2 LQKENI. There are 17 residues in the CDR3. The ends were cut back, 5 bases at V and 8 bases at J, with 24 bases in the middle. CDR3 loop: CASSLYPLGEGSEKLFF. The CDR3 DNA reads TGTGCCAGCTCATTGTATCCCTTGGGGGAGGGGAGCGAAAAACTGTTTTTT.

The genes are TRBV4-3 and TRBJ1-1, with 7 bases aligning to TRBD1. Unmatched junction bases numbered 5, after V lost 5 bases and J lost 2 bases. The germline CDR1 and CDR2 sequences are LGHNA and YSLEER. The CDR3 sequence is 14 residues long. This CDR3 is CASSTGQVNTEAFF. In DNA form, the CDR3 reads TGCGCCAGCAGCACCGGACAGGTAAACACTGAAGCTTTCTTT.

The chain links TRBV4-1 to TRBJ2-7; a weak D match, TRBD2 (6 bases). The germline V gene encodes CDR1 MGHRA and CDR2 YSYEKL. Trimming took off 3 bases at V and 4 bases at J, with 13 bases between the two ends. The CDR3 extends over 14 amino acids. The CDR3 nucleotides read TGCGCCAGCAGCCATGTAGGGACTTTATACGAGCAGTACTTC. Protein sequence: CASSHVGTLYEQYF.

This chain connects TRBV4-3 to TRBJ1-5; maybe TRBD1 (5 bases). In germline, CDR1 is LGHNA, CDR2 YSLEER. This CDR3 is built from 15 residues. V lost 4 bases, J lost 5 bases, and 15 bases lay in between. The CDR3 spells CASSLDSQFYQPQHF. CDR3 coding DNA: TGCGCCAGCAGCCTCGACAGTCAGTTTTATCAGCCCCAGCATTTT.

The chain joins TRBV5-1 to TRBJ2-1; tentatively, D is TRBD2 (5 bases). This CDR3 comprises 13 residues. Trimming pared 0 bases from V and 15 bases from J, leaving 16 bases between. The germline V gene has CDR1 SGHRS and CDR2 YFSETQ. CDR3 bases: TGCGCCAGCAGCTTGGGGGCCACCGGGGTGCGGTTCTTC. Translation gives CASSLGATGVRFF.

The chain recombines TRBV27 with TRBJ2-1; 12 positions agree with TRBD2. The germline gives CDR1 MNHEY, CDR2 SMNVEV (reference sequence). V was pared by 6 bases and J by 1 base, with 1 base of the junction left unmatched. This CDR3 region has 15 residues. Here the CDR3 reads CASSLAGGSYNEQFF. The CDR3 coding sequence is TGTGCCAGCAGCCTAGCGGGGGGGTCCTACAATGAGCAGTTCTTC.

The genes are TRBV2 and TRBJ2-2, with 7 bases identical to TRBD1. V lost 6 bases and J lost 6; bases outside the gene matches: 4. Germline loops: CDR1 SNHLY, CDR2 FYNNEI. This CDR3 region has 13 residues. This chain's CDR3 is CASSVQGAGELFF. CDR3 bases: TGTGCCAGCAGCGTCCAGGGGGCCGGGGAGCTGTTTTTT.

The rearrangement uses TRBV6-1 and TRBJ1-2, with D possibly being TRBD1 (6 bases). The CDR3 loop spans 15 amino acids. Between the trimmed V and J ends, which lost 6 bases and 8 bases, there was a span of 22 bases. Germline values: CDR1 MNHNS, CDR2 SASEGT. The CDR3 loop is CASSHAGGDSRGYTF. DNA of the CDR3: TGTGCCAGCAGCCACGCGGGGGGCGATTCTCGGGGCTACACCTTC.

The chain joins TRBV4-2 to TRBJ1-2; a possible D gene is TRBD1 (5 bases). The CDR3 contains 13 residues. CDR1 and CDR2 (germline): LGHNA, YNFKEQ. Trimming took off 1 base at V and 4 bases at J, with 7 bases between the two ends. The CDR3: CASSQGGLYGYTF. CDR3 DNA sequence: TGTGCCAGCAGCCAAGGGGGACTCTATGGCTACACCTTC.